The 13 T cell receptor beta chains presented below share a single source sample, sequenced in a study of regulatory T cells in long-lasting Graves disease. Both iRepertoire HTBI primers and Arm-PCR of CDR3 regions were used to build the TCR beta libraries. TCRdb analysed the multiplex PCR reads with MiXCR anew, one entry per CDR3 protein. The sample lists 400,000 to 500,000 distinct CDR3 sequences, around 17% occurring once. The time point here: newly diagnosed GD, antithyroid drugs for less than 3 months. After RNA was extracted from PBMCs, the TCR library was made from it. This sample was shared with a second study, whose subject was T cells in Graves' hyperthyroidism and ophthalmopathy.

The sample here was peripheral blood mononuclear cells (PBMCs), taken at new diagnosis, from a patient treated with antithyroid drugs. The receptors here all came from a woman aged 25 to 39 with Graves disease.

This clonotype was detected many times. This chain links TRBV12-3 or TRBV12-4 with TRBJ2-1, with D perhaps TRBD2 (6 bases). V shed 3 bases and J shed 0 bases, with 9 bases lying between them. CDR3 size: 15 residues. CDR3: CASSLAGYSYNEQFF. The CDR3 DNA reads as TGTGCCAGCAGTTTGGCGGGGTACTCCTACAATGAGCAGTTCTTC.

This clonotype was seen at least ten times. The V gene is TRBV28, the J gene TRBJ2-7; 8 nucleotides line up with TRBD1. Germline lookup yields CDR1 MDHEN and CDR2 SYDVKM. Trimming took 5 bases from V and 5 from J; bases not matched to a gene: 11. This CDR3 region has 15 residues. The CDR3, as DNA: TGTGCCAGCAGTCCTTCTTGGACAGGGACCCACGAGCAGTACTTC. Its protein is CASSPSWTGTHEQYF.

Comments on this clonotype: A much more abundant neighbour one base away suggests this may be a read error. The chain employs TRBV5-1 and TRBJ1-2; TRBD1 matches 7 bases. The CDR3 has 15 amino acids. The germline CDR1 and CDR2 sequences are SGHRS and YFSETQ. As DNA, the CDR3 is TGTGCCAGCAGCTCTACAGGGGCCTTTAACTATGACTACACCTTC. This gives the protein CASSSTGAFNYDYTF.

This clonotype was counted many times. CDR3 sequence: CASRGTSGRPNTDTQYF. The CDR3 DNA is TGTGCCAGCAGGGGGACTAGCGGGAGGCCAAACACAGATACGCAGTATTTT. This sequence joins TRBV28 and TRBJ2-3; TRBD2 matches 15 bases. This CDR3 is 17 amino acids long. Germline V gene data show CDR1 as MDHEN and CDR2 as SYDVKM. The V gene end was trimmed by 6 bases and the J gene end by 2 bases; junction bases not matched to a gene: 6.

The chain joins TRBV20-1 to TRBJ1-2; 8 positions agree with TRBD1. From germline, CDR1 is DFQATT and CDR2 SNEGSKA (reference sequence). The CDR3 has 14 residues. With V trimmed by 1 base and J by 4 bases, 5 bases remained unmatched. The CDR3 DNA reads TGCAGTGCTAGAGTAGAACAGGGGGGCTATGGCTACACCTTC. It specifies CSARVEQGGYGYTF.

This clonotype appeared many times. V is TRBV9 and J is TRBJ1-2; tentatively, D is TRBD1 (5 bases). Trimming cost V 0 bases and J 4 bases, with 13 bases left between them. CDR3 length: 15 residues. Germline V gives CDR1 SGDLS, CDR2 YYNGEE. CDR3 DNA: TGTGCCAGCAGCGTAGAGAGCGGGACTCTCTATGGCTACACCTTC. This codes for CASSVESGTLYGYTF. Combining the CDR3 with reference TRBV9 and TRBJ1-2 gives the whole variable domain DSGVTQTPKHLITATGQRVTLRCSPRSGDLSVYWYQQSLDQGLQFLIQYYNGEERAKGNILERFSAQQFPDLHSELNLSSLELGDSALYFCASSVESGTLYGYTFGSGTRLTVV.

In its sample, this clonotype was seen once. One base separates it from a far larger clone, so it is likely a read error. The chain combines TRBV6-5 with TRBJ1-5; D unresolved. The CDR3 loop spans 16 amino acids. The germline V gene has CDR1 MNHEY and CDR2 SVGAGI. The DNA of the CDR3 is TGTGCCAGCAGTTCCTCTCAGGTTGGGTCCAATCAGCCCCGGCATTTT. This codes for CASSSSQVGSNQPRHF.

This clonotype has a count of ten or more. This sequence joins TRBV10-1 and TRBJ2-7; 10 bases are a match to TRBD2. The CDR3 contains 15 residues. Trimming at V came to 2 bases and at J to 2 bases, leaving 3 bases not matched to a gene. Germline CDR1 is WNHNN and CDR2 is SYGVQD (reference sequence). The CDR3 nucleotides read TGCGCCAGCAGTGAGGGACTAGCGGCAACCTACGAGCAGTACTTC. Translated: CASSEGLAATYEQYF.

This clonotype was detected many times. The rearrangement uses TRBV20-1 and TRBJ2-7; no definite D call. The germline gives CDR1 DFQATT, CDR2 SNEGSKA (reference sequence). The V and J ends lost 3 bases and 2 bases respectively, with 8 bases between them. The CDR3 contains 12 residues. CDR3: CSARDATYEQYF. In nucleotides, the CDR3 is TGCAGTGCTAGGGACGCAACCTACGAGCAGTACTTC.

The sample holds many counts of this clonotype. The chain links TRBV24-1 to TRBJ2-1; the D is unclear. Germline CDR1 and CDR2: KGHDR and SFDVKD. CDR3 length: 15 residues. The V end was cut by 0 bases, the J end by 0 bases, with 5 bases between. The CDR3 nucleotides are TGTGCCACCAGTGATTTGCGTCACTCCTACAATGAGCAGTTCTTC. This gives the protein CATSDLRHSYNEQFF.

The J gene is TRBJ2-7, the V gene TRBV4-3; the D gene is possibly TRBD2 (5 bases). This CDR3 region has 16 residues. The germline V gene has CDR1 LGHNA and CDR2 YSLEER. V lost 4 bases and J 3 bases, leaving 19 bases between the germline ends. CDR3 loop: CASSLGHDDRGYEQYF. CDR3 nucleotides: TGCGCCAGCAGCCTCGGCCATGACGACCGGGGCTACGAGCAGTACTTC.

At least ten counts were recorded for this clonotype. This chain uses TRBV9 with TRBJ2-1; D is ambiguous. This CDR3 comprises 13 residues. The V end lost 0 bases, the J end lost 10 bases, and 11 bases lay between the germline ends. Germline V gene lookup returns CDR1 SGDLS and CDR2 YYNGEE. The chain's CDR3 is CASSVVGNDEQFF. CDR3 nucleotide sequence: TGTGCCAGCAGCGTAGTGGGCAACGACGAGCAGTTCTTC.

This clonotype was picked up many times. The chain couples TRBV27 to TRBJ2-1, with D possibly being TRBD2 (6 bases). Germline V gene sequence: CDR1 MNHEY, CDR2 SMNVEV (reference sequence). The CDR3 is 17 residues long. Trimming shortened V by 5 bases and J by 4 bases, and 21 bases separated the two germline ends. CDR3 sequence (DNA): TGTGCCAGCAGTGGCCCGACCGGTAGCGGAGATTACAATGAGCAGTTCTTC. It yields the protein CASSGPTGSGDYNEQFF.